The entry below gives a single TCR beta chain sequence along with its context. Its cognate antigen is unknown. Blood libraries mostly used roughly 500 ng genomic DNA, six replicates each. Sequencing was performed with immunoSEQ multiplex PCR; in TCRdb, only in-frame clones are kept and a portion is missing. The sample yields over 13,000 clones, about 75% seen once. This specimen comes from a study of neoadjuvant anti-PD-1 for oral cavity cancer. At the level of the study: Non-progressing patients received a fourth nivolumab dose near day 43, then surgery on days 50-56. Findings and caveats of the study: Pretreatment Treg/Th17 ratio correlated inversely with post-treatment tumor clonality.

Time point denoted: after neoadjuvant nivolumab, at surgical resection. These oral cavity squamous cell carcinomas were HPV-negative and locally advanced. The specimen comprised PBMCs, sampled after nivolumab (anti-PD-1) treatment. The sequence came from a person between 40 and 85 years old with oral cavity squamous cell carcinoma.

CDR3 sequence: CASSQRWVRTDTQYF. DNA of the CDR3: TGTGCCAGCAGCCAGCGGTGGGTGCGCACAGATACGCAGTATTTT. The J gene is TRBJ2-3, the V gene TRBV7-2, with D maybe TRBD2 (5 bases). The ends were cut back, 5 bases at V and 1 base at J, with 13 bases in the middle. Germline loops: CDR1 SGHTA, CDR2 FQGNSA. This CDR3 region has 15 residues.